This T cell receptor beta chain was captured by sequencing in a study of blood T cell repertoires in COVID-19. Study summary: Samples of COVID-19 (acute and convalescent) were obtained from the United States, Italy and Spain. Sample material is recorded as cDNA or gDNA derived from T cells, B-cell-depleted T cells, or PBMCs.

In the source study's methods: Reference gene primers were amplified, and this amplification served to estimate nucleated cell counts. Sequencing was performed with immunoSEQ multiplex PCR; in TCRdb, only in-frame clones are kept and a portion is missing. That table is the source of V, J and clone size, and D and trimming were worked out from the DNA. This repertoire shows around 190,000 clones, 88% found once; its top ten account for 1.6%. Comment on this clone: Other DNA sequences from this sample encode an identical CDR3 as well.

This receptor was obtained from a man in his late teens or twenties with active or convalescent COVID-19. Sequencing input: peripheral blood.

The CDR3 DNA sequence: TGTGCCAGCAGCCCTAGACTAGCGGGAGGTGAACAGTACTTC. Amino acids: CASSPRLAGGEQYF. The chain combines TRBV7-2 with TRBJ2-7, with 13 positions matching TRBD2. J was trimmed by 10 bases and V by 5 bases; bases with no gene match: 8. This CDR3 region has 14 residues. CDR1 SGHTA and CDR2 FQGNSA come from the germline V gene.